The T cell receptor beta chain described here comes from a study of read filtering for tumor transcriptome and immune sequencing. Background on the study: DNase treatment preceded whole-transcriptome library preparation. Study-wide findings and caveats: Correlation between methods rose after single-read clonotypes were removed. Even smaller IR-seq throughput identified most shared clonotypes.

This library used around 400 ng RNA and molecular barcoded adaptors spanning alpha/delta and beta/gamma chains. One entry per CDR3 protein, called by TCRdb with MiXCR from the reads. The profile shows roughly 130,000 distinct CDR3 sequences, 13% of them singletons. Germline lookup yields CDR1 SGHTA and CDR2 FQGNSA. There are 15 residues in the CDR3. Turning to this clonotype: The antigen remains undetermined. At one end the junction does not follow the germline gene, possibly because of a read error.

The chain employs TRBV7-2 and TRBJ2-3, with 12 bases fitting TRBD2. The sequenced material came from a population of CD138-negative cells sorted from bone marrow. This receptor was obtained from a donor at least 40 years old with multiple myeloma. CDR3 sequence reads: CTSSLAGGPSDTQYF. The CDR3 coding sequence is TGTACCAGCAGCCTAGCGGGAGGGCCATCAGATACGCAGTATTTT.